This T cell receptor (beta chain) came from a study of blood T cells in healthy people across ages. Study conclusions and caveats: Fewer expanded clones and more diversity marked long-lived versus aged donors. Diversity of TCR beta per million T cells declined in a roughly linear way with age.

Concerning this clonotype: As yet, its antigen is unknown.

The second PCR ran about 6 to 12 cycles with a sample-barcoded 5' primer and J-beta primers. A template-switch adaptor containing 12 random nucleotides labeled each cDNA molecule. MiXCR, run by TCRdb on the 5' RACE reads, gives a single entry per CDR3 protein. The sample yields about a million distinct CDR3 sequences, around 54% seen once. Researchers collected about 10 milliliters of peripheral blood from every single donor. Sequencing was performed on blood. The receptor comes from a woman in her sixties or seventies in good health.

The CDR3 here is CASSQPGLAGGPTYEQYF. CDR3 nucleotide sequence: TGTGCCAGCAGCCAACCGGGACTAGCGGGAGGGCCTACCTACGAGCAGTACTTC. The J gene is TRBJ2-7, the V gene TRBV4-2; 16 bases are shared with TRBD2. This CDR3 comprises 18 residues. The germline V gene has CDR1 LGHNA and CDR2 YNFKEQ. V trimming: 2 bases; J trimming: 2 bases; junction bases outside the gene matches: 6.